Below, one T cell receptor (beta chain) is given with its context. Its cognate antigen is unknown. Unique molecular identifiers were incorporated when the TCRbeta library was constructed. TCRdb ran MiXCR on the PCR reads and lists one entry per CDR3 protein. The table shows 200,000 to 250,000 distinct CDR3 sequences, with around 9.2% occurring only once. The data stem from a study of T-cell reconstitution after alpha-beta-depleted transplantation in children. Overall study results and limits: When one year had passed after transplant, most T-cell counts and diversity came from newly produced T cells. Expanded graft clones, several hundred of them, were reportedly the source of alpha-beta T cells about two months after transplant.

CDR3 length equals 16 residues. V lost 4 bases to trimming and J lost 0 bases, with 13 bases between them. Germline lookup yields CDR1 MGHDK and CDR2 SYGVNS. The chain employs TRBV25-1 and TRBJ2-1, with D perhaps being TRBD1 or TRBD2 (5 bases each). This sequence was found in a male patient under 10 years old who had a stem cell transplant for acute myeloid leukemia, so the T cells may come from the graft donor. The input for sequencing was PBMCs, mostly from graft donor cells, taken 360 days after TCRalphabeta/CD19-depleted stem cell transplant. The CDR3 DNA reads TGTGCCAGCAGTGCAGGGACGTGGAGCTCCTACAATGAGCAGTTCTTC. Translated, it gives CASSAGTWSSYNEQFF.